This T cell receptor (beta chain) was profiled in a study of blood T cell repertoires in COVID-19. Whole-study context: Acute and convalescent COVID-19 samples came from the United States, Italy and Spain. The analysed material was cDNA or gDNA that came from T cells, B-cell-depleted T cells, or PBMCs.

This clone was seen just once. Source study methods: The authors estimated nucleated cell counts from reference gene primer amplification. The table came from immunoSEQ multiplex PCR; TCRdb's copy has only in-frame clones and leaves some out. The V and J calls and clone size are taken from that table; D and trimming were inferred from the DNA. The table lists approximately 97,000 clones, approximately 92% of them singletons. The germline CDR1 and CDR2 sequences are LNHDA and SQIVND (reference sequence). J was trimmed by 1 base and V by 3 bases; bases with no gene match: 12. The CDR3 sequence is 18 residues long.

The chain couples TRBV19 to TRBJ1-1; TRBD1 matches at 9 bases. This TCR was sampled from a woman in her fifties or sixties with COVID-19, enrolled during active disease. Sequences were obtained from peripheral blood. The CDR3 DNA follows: TGTGCCAGTAGTATGCGGACAGGGGACCCCTTCCGGAACACTGAAGCTTTCTTT. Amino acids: CASSMRTGDPFRNTEAFF.